The rows below give T cell receptor beta chains drawn from one sample of a study of CD8 T cells in Susac syndrome. Using its own MiXCR run on the immunoSEQ multiplex PCR reads, TCRdb lists one record per CDR3 protein. The sample records about 130,000 distinct CDR3 sequences, around 94% being singletons. The material sequenced was CD4+ T cells from PBMCs. These receptor sequences come from a human donor in good health. Each CDR3 is given with its conserved first and last residue. The D gene is left open where the match is weak. Clone size appears in some rows only: once, few, many, or a class for an expanded clone.

NA	NA	TRBV6-2/TRBV6-3	TRBJ1-1	TGTGCCAGCAGCTACCTTGTTAGGACTGAAGCTTTCTTT	CASSYLVRTEAFF
NA	NA	TRBV7-2	TRBJ2-3	TGTGCCAGCAGCTTAGAGCCCGGGGCGCAGTATTTT	CASSLEPGAQYF
TRBD2	NA	TRBV2	TRBJ2-1	TGTGCCAGCAGTGGCGGGGCTAGCGGGAGTGTCTATGAGCAGTTCTTC	CASSGGASGSVYEQFF
NA	NA	TRBV15	TRBJ1-5	TGTGCCACCAGCAGAGATTTCGCCGGCAATCAGCCCCAGCATTTT	CATSRDFAGNQPQHF
NA	once	TRBV5-6	TRBJ1-3	TGTGCCAGCAGCATAGGACTTCCGATCTCTGGAAACACCATATATTTT	CASSIGLPISGNTIYF
NA	NA	TRBV6-6	TRBJ1-2	TGTGCCAGCAATCCCCTGATAGGACCCAATGGCTACACCTTC	CASNPLIGPNGYTF
NA	NA	TRBV4-3	TRBJ2-3	TGCGCCAGCAGCCAAGATTTAGGACCAGTCTTGGATACGCAGTATTTT	CASSQDLGPVLDTQYF
NA	NA	TRBV30	TRBJ1-2	TGTGCCTGGAGTGTACTATCTAGAGGGACCGGCTACACCTTC	CAWSVLSRGTGYTF
NA	NA	TRBV12-3/TRBV12-4	TRBJ1-2	TGTGCCAGCAGTTCTCGAACCTCCCAGGGTCATGGCTACACCTTC	CASSSRTSQGHGYTF
NA	NA	TRBV12-3/TRBV12-4	TRBJ2-4	TGTGCCAGCAGTTTGAGGGAAGCCAAAAACATTCAGTACTTC	CASSLREAKNIQYF
NA	NA	TRBV29-1	TRBJ2-1	TGCAGCGTTGAAGTTATGGAACAGGGCTACAATGAGCAGTTCTTC	CSVEVMEQGYNEQFF
TRBD1	NA	TRBV25-1	TRBJ1-1	TGTGCCAGCACCCCAGGGGGTCCGCCTGAAGCTTTCTTT	CASTPGGPPEAFF
TRBD2	NA	TRBV29-1	TRBJ2-1	TGCAGCGCTAGCGGGAGGGTTGGGACCAATGAGCAGTTCTTC	CSASGRVGTNEQFF
NA	once	TRBV20-1	TRBJ1-1	TGCAGTGCTAGGGGACTCCCTTTCGGCACTGAAGCTTTCTTT	CSARGLPFGTEAFF
NA	NA	TRBV19	TRBJ1-5	TGTGCCAGTAGTATAGTCCGAGGGACTAACAATCAGCCCCAGCATTTT	CASSIVRGTNNQPQHF
NA	NA	TRBV6-1	TRBJ2-2	TGTGCCAGCAGGGCACAAATGAACACCGGGGAGCTGTTTTTT	CASRAQMNTGELFF
NA	NA	TRBV23-1	TRBJ2-2	TGCGCCAGCAGTCAATCGGTGGCAGGGGTGCGGGACACCGGGGAGCTGTTTTTT	CASSQSVAGVRDTGELFF
NA	NA	TRBV6-2/TRBV6-3	TRBJ1-2	TGTGCCAGCAGTTCCCCGACCACCTCCTACACCTTC	CASSSPTTSYTF
NA	NA	TRBV18	TRBJ1-2	TGTGCCAGCTCACCAGGGGACGGGCCCTATGGCTACACCTTC	CASSPGDGPYGYTF
NA	NA	TRBV29-1	TRBJ2-2	TGCAGCGGAGGAAGGACCGGGGAGCTGTTTTTT	CSGGRTGELFF
NA	NA	TRBV2	TRBJ1-1	TGTGCCAGCAGCCTCACCAACACTGAAGCTTTCTTT	CASSLTNTEAFF
NA	NA	TRBV27	TRBJ1-1	TGTGCCAGCAGTTTATACAGAAACACTGAAGCTTTCTTT	CASSLYRNTEAFF
TRBD1	NA	TRBV7-9	TRBJ2-7	TGTGCCAGCAGCTTCCTGACAGGGGGCCTTGGAGGCGAGCAGTACTTC	CASSFLTGGLGGEQYF
NA	NA	TRBV4-2	TRBJ1-3	TGTGCCAGCAGCCTCCGGGGCCCCTCCAACACCATATATTTT	CASSLRGPSNTIYF
NA	NA	TRBV29-1	TRBJ2-7	TGCAGCGTTGATGGACAGGGAGGGTCCTACGAGCAGTACTTC	CSVDGQGGSYEQYF
NA	NA	TRBV29-1	TRBJ1-1	TGCAGCGTTGAGTGGAGGGGAGGGGCTGAAGCTTTCTTT	CSVEWRGGAEAFF
TRBD1	once	TRBV6-5	TRBJ1-2	TGTGCCAGCAGTTACTCCCCCGGGACAGGCTATGGCTACACCTTC	CASSYSPGTGYGYTF
NA	NA	TRBV7-2	TRBJ2-1	TGTGCCAGCAGCTCCTTCGGAGGCTACAATGAGCAGTTCTTC	CASSSFGGYNEQFF
NA	NA	TRBV24-1	TRBJ2-3	TGTGCCACCAGTGATTTGAGAGGCCGGACAGATACGCAGTATTTT	CATSDLRGRTDTQYF
TRBD2	NA	TRBV12-5	TRBJ2-1	TGTGCTAGTGGTTTCGGTCTAGCGGACTACAATGAGCAGTTCTTC	CASGFGLADYNEQFF
NA	NA	TRBV30	TRBJ1-1	TGTGCCTGTCCGTCCCGGGACTCCTCGTTGAACACTGAAGCTTTCTTT	CACPSRDSSLNTEAFF
TRBD2	NA	TRBV20-1	TRBJ2-2	TGCAGTGCTAGAGTGTCATTAGCGGGAGGCACCGGGGAGCTGTTTTTT	CSARVSLAGGTGELFF
NA	NA	TRBV7-9	TRBJ2-1	TGTGCCAGCAGCTTAGGGGTGGGAGACTCCTACAATGAGCAGTTCTTC	CASSLGVGDSYNEQFF
TRBD2	once	TRBV27	TRBJ2-7	TGTGCCAGCAGTTCCCTTCCCGGGAGGGGCTCCTACGAGCAGTACTTC	CASSSLPGRGSYEQYF
NA	NA	TRBV20-1	TRBJ1-5	TGCAGTGCTAGTGATGGGGGGAATCAGCCCCAGCATTTT	CSASDGGNQPQHF
NA	NA	TRBV6-2/TRBV6-3	TRBJ2-7	TGTGCCAGCAGTTATATCTACGAGCAGTACTTC	CASSYIYEQYF
NA	NA	TRBV12-3/TRBV12-4	TRBJ2-7	TGTGCCAGCAGACAGAGTAGGTACGAGCAGTACTTC	CASRQSRYEQYF
NA	NA	TRBV19	TRBJ2-1	TGTGCCAGTAGTATAGGGATTTGGGGGACGAGAAACTACAATGAGCAGTTCTTC	CASSIGIWGTRNYNEQFF
NA	NA	TRBV2	TRBJ1-3	TGTGCCAGCTCGGGGATAACTTCTGGAAACACCATATATTTT	CASSGITSGNTIYF
TRBD1	NA	TRBV5-1	TRBJ1-1	TGCGCCAGCAGCTTGGACCGGGACAGTGAAGCTTTCTTT	CASSLDRDSEAFF
TRBD2	NA	TRBV20-1	TRBJ2-2	TGCAGTGCGGCGGGGTCTAGCGGATACACCGGGGAGCTGTTTTTT	CSAAGSSGYTGELFF
NA	NA	TRBV30	TRBJ1-1	TGTGCCTGGCTTCACCTTACCCAGGATCTCAGGGTTTTCTTT	CAWLHLTQDLRVFF
TRBD1	NA	TRBV2	TRBJ1-5	TGTGCCAGCATCCCGGACACCTCCCTTATGACAGGGGCTGAGCCCCAGCATTTT	CASIPDTSLMTGAEPQHF
TRBD1	NA	TRBV12-3/TRBV12-4	TRBJ2-3	TGTGCCAGCACCCCACAGGGGGATACGCAGTATTTT	CASTPQGDTQYF
NA	NA	TRBV3-1	TRBJ1-3	TGTGCCAGCAGCCAAGACGGCGGATCCGGAAACACCATATATTTT	CASSQDGGSGNTIYF
TRBD2	NA	TRBV5-1	TRBJ2-7	TGCGCCAGCAGCTTTGGGACTATTTACTCCTACGAGCAGTACTTC	CASSFGTIYSYEQYF
TRBD2	NA	TRBV25-1	TRBJ2-2	TGTGCCAGCAGTGTGCCCGGGACTAGCGGGACCGGGGAGCTGTTTTTT	CASSVPGTSGTGELFF
TRBD2	NA	TRBV5-6	TRBJ2-3	TGTGCCAGCAGCTTGGGCGGGAGAGACACAGATACGCAGTATTTT	CASSLGGRDTDTQYF
TRBD1	NA	TRBV10-2	TRBJ1-2	TGCGCCAGCAGTGAGGACAGGGGGAACTATGGCTACACCTTC	CASSEDRGNYGYTF
NA	NA	TRBV3-1	TRBJ1-5	TGTGCCAGCAGCCTTAACGCCATAGATCAGCCCCAGCATTTT	CASSLNAIDQPQHF
TRBD1	NA	TRBV4-1	TRBJ1-2	TGCGCCAGCAGCCACCAGGGGGTCGGGATGGGCTACACCTTC	CASSHQGVGMGYTF
TRBD1	NA	TRBV6-2/TRBV6-3	TRBJ1-1	TGTGCCAGCAGTTACACAACGGACAGGGTCGGTGCTTTCTTT	CASSYTTDRVGAFF
NA	NA	TRBV19	TRBJ2-5	TGTGCCAGTAGCCCAGGCGGGGCAGAGGTCCAAGAGACCCAGTACTTC	CASSPGGAEVQETQYF